Sequencing of this T cell receptor (beta chain) was carried out in a study of blood T cell repertoires in COVID-19. The CDR3 runs to 14 residues. The J segment lost 0 bases and the V segment lost 9 bases, leaving 5 bases of the junction unmatched. Germline lookup yields CDR1 KGHDR and CDR2 SFDVKD. This clone has a handful of counts. Clones were sequenced by immunoSEQ multiplex PCR, and TCRdb holds only the in-frame ones, with some missing. Of about 480,000 clones detected, around 89% appear once; the ten largest clones hold 1.5% to 2%. This TCR was sampled from a woman aged 40 to 50 who had recovered from COVID-19. Source material: PBMCs or T cells enriched from blood (not recorded which). The rearrangement uses TRBV24-1 and TRBJ2-3, with TRBD1 identical over 7 bases. This CDR3 is CATAGTVSTDTQYF. The CDR3 nucleotides read TGTGCCACCGCCGGGACAGTTAGCACAGATACGCAGTATTTT.